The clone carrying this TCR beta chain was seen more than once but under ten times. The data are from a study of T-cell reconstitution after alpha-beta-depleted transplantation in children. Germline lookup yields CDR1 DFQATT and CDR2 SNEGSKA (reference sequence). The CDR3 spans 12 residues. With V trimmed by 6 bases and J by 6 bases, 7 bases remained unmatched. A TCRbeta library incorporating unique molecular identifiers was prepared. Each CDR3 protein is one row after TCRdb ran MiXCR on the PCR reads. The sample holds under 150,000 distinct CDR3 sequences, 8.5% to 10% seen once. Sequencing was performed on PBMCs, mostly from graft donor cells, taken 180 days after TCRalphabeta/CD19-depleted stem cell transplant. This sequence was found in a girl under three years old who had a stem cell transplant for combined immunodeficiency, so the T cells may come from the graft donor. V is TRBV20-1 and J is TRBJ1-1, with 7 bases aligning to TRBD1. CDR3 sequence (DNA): TGCAGTGCCAGGAGGGGGCTCGCTGAAGCTTTCTTT. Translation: CSARRGLAEAFF.